Listed here are 24 T cell receptor beta chains from one sample, sequenced in a study of blood T cell repertoires in COVID-19. Some clones are missing from TCRdb's copy, which holds only in-frame ones; the method was immunoSEQ multiplex PCR. The top ten hold 9.7% of the sample, which has around 120,000 clones, around four fifths seen once. Sequenced input: peripheral blood. Every receptor here comes from a man aged 35 to 55 with active or convalescent COVID-19.

This chain connects TRBV5-6 to TRBJ1-5; 7 bases are a match to TRBD1. The CDR3 is 13 residues long. Trimming took 5 bases from V and 6 from J; bases not matched to a gene: 5. Per the germline V gene, CDR1 is SGHDT and CDR2 is YYEEEE. CDR3 sequence reads: CASSKDRAQPQHF. CDR3 DNA sequence: TGTGCCAGCAGTAAAGACAGGGCTCAGCCCCAGCATTTT.

The sample holds one count of this clone. The chain carries TRBV6-5 and TRBJ1-5; TRBD1 matches 8 bases. This CDR3 comprises 13 residues. The V and J ends lost 6 bases and 7 bases, in that order; junction bases with no gene match: 5. Per germline, CDR1 MNHEY and CDR2 SVGAGI. The DNA for the CDR3 is TGTGCCAGCAGGGACAGGGAAGGACAGCCCCAGCATTTT. This translates into CASRDREGQPQHF.

V usage is TRBV11-2 and J usage is TRBJ2-3; D is unclear. There are 15 residues in the CDR3. The V gene lost 4 bases and the J gene lost 1 base, with 12 bases spanning the gap. Germline V lookup: CDR1 SGHAT, CDR2 FQNNGV. CDR3 amino acids: CASSSRSVGTDTQYF. The CDR3 DNA sequence: TGTGCCAGCAGCTCGAGGAGCGTTGGCACAGATACGCAGTATTTT. Using reference TRBV11-2 and TRBJ2-3 for the parts outside the CDR3, the full variable domain is EAGVAQSPRYKIIEKRQSVAFWCNPISGHATLYWYQQILGQGPKLLIQFQNNGVVDDSQLPKDRFSAERLKGVDSTLKIQPAKLEDSAVYLCASSSRSVGTDTQYFGPGTRLTVL.

The chain is built from TRBV24-1 and TRBJ1-6, with unresolved D. Trimming removed 1 base from V and 1 base from J, with 7 bases in between. The CDR3 loop spans 16 amino acids. The germline V gene encodes CDR1 KGHDR and CDR2 SFDVKD. CDR3 region: CATSDFHFSYNSPLHF. The CDR3 DNA follows: TGTGCCACCAGTGATTTCCACTTTTCCTATAATTCACCCCTCCACTTT.

The CDR3 DNA is TGTGCCAGCAGCTTAACTAGCGGGAAGACCTACGAGCAGTACTTC. The encoded protein is CASSLTSGKTYEQYF. The chain couples TRBV7-3 to TRBJ2-7, with 8 positions matching TRBD2. V gave up 0 bases and J gave up 2 bases; unmatched junction bases: 3. The germline V gene encodes CDR1 SGHTA and CDR2 FQGTGA. The CDR3 spans 15 residues.

The chain links TRBV5-1 to TRBJ2-7, with 8 bases aligning to TRBD1. The length of the CDR3 is 14 residues. Looked up from germline, CDR1 is SGHRS and CDR2 is YFSETQ. With 4 bases clipped from V and 6 bases from J, the junction kept 9 bases outside the gene matches. CDR3 DNA: TGCGCCAGCAGCACCGGACAGGGACCCGCCGAGCAGTACTTC. Translation: CASSTGQGPAEQYF. The full variable domain, with the rest looked up from reference TRBV5-1 and TRBJ2-7, is KAGVTQTPRYLIKTRGQQVTLSCSPISGHRSVSWYQQTPGQGLQFLFEYFSETQRNKGNFPGRFSGRQFSNSRSEMNVSTLELGDSALYLCASSTGQGPAEQYFGPGTRLTVT.

V and J are TRBV28 and TRBJ1-6; maybe TRBD1 (5 bases). Trimming stripped 8 bases from V and 7 bases from J, with 12 bases between. This CDR3 comprises 13 residues. Germline V lookup: CDR1 MDHEN, CDR2 SYDVKM. Written as DNA, the CDR3 is TGTGCCAGCGTGTTCCAGGGAAATTCACCCCTCCACTTT. Its protein is CASVFQGNSPLHF. The full variable domain, in which reference TRBV28 and TRBJ1-6 provide the parts outside the CDR3, is DVKVTQSSRYLVKRTGEKVFLECVQDMDHENMFWYRQDPGLGLRLIYFSYDVKMKEKGDIPEGYSVSREKKERFSLILESASTNQTSMYLCASVFQGNSPLHFGNGTRLTVT.

This chain connects TRBV7-9 to TRBJ2-3, with 7 bases matching TRBD1. V lost 5 bases, J lost 0 bases, and 8 bases stayed unmatched. Per the germline V gene, CDR1 is SEHNR and CDR2 is FQNEAQ (reference sequence). The length of the CDR3 is 16 residues. CDR3 coding DNA: TGTGCCAGCAGCCCAGGGACAGCTCCTAGCACAGATACGCAGTATTTT. Protein: CASSPGTAPSTDTQYF. The full variable domain, with the rest looked up from reference TRBV7-9 and TRBJ2-3, is DTGVSQNPRHKITKRGQNVTFRCDPISEHNRLYWYRQTLGQGPEFLTYFQNEAQLEKSRLLSDRFSAERPKGSFSTLEIQRTEQGDSAMYLCASSPGTAPSTDTQYFGPGTRLTVL.

J is TRBJ2-7 and V is TRBV27; tentatively, D is TRBD1 (5 bases). This CDR3 has 15 amino acids. Germline assignment: CDR1 MNHEY and CDR2 SMNVEV (reference sequence). V was trimmed by 3 bases and J by 3 bases, leaving 15 bases between them. The CDR3 here is CASSFTRVGIYEQYF. The CDR3, as DNA: TGTGCCAGCAGTTTTACCAGGGTAGGGATCTACGAGCAGTACTTC.

V and J are TRBV6-6 and TRBJ2-7; no definite D call. Trimming removed 0 bases from V and 2 bases from J, with 11 bases in between. The CDR3 consists of 15 residues. CDR1 is MNHNY, CDR2 SVGAGI, per germline (reference sequence). The CDR3 spells CASSYSSDGPYEQYF. CDR3 DNA: TGTGCCAGCAGTTACTCCTCCGATGGGCCCTACGAGCAGTACTTC.

Comments on this clone: A junction end diverges from the germline sequence, so it may reflect a read error. The CDR3 region has the DNA TGTGCCACCAGTGATTTCCCCTATAATGAGCAGTTCTTC. Translating gives CATSDFPYNEQFF. The V call is TRBV24-1, the J call TRBJ2-1; D gene ambiguous. Germline V gene sequence: CDR1 KGHDR, CDR2 SFDVKD. This CDR3 comprises 13 residues.

V and J are TRBV30 and TRBJ1-2; D is unclear. The germline V gene has CDR1 GTSNPN and CDR2 SVGIG (reference sequence). The CDR3 runs to 10 residues. The V and J ends lost 3 bases and 8 bases respectively, with 7 bases between them. The CDR3 region is CAWSSRGYTF. The CDR3 coding sequence is TGTGCCTGGAGCTCCCGGGGCTACACCTTC.

The chain uses TRBV5-6 and TRBJ2-5, with 11 bases matching TRBD2. Looked up from germline, CDR1 is SGHDT and CDR2 is YYEEEE. V shed 3 bases and J 5 bases; nucleotides not matched to a gene: 6. The CDR3 has 15 residues. CDR3 DNA sequence: TGTGCCAGCAGCTCCTTAGCGGGGGGGCCTGAGACCCAGTACTTC. It encodes CASSSLAGGPETQYF.

The V and J genes are TRBV12-3 or TRBV12-4 and TRBJ1-1; D gene uncertain. This CDR3 has 13 residues. The V gene lost 11 bases and the J gene lost 1 base, with 14 bases spanning the gap. CDR3 sequence reads: CACRFRENTEAFF. CDR3 bases: TGTGCCTGCCGTTTTCGGGAGAACACTGAAGCTTTCTTT.

The chain combines TRBV28 with TRBJ1-1; 8 positions agree with TRBD1. Trimming cost V 2 bases and J 6 bases; bases outside gene matches: 8. Germline V gene data show CDR1 as MDHEN and CDR2 as SYDVKM. CDR3 size: 15 residues. The CDR3: CASSLGQGARAEAFF. The CDR3 DNA reads TGTGCCAGCAGTTTAGGGCAGGGGGCGAGGGCTGAAGCTTTCTTT.

The chain uses TRBV7-2 and TRBJ2-3; 10 bases map to TRBD2. CDR3 length equals 18 residues. From germline, CDR1 is SGHTA and CDR2 FQGNSA. V trimming: 4 bases; J trimming: 0 bases; junction bases outside the gene matches: 10. For the CDR3, the DNA is TGTGCCAGCAGCTCCCGGGGCCCTAGCGGGGGCAGCACAGATACGCAGTATTTT. It yields the protein CASSSRGPSGGSTDTQYF.

This CDR3 is CASSGDNGGGEKLFF. Here the CDR3 DNA reads TGTGCCAGCAGCGGTGACAACGGGGGGGGTGAAAAACTGTTTTTT. This chain connects TRBV7-2 to TRBJ1-4; possibly TRBD1 for D (5 bases). The CDR3 loop spans 15 amino acids. The V end was cut by 5 bases, the J end by 7 bases, with 17 bases between. Germline assignment: CDR1 SGHTA and CDR2 FQGNSA.

This clone was counted ten times or more. The DNA for the CDR3 is TGTGCCAGCAGGTATCTAGCGGGGGGCTCCTACAATGAGCAGTTCTTC. Amino acid sequence: CASRYLAGGSYNEQFF. The rearrangement joins TRBV2 to TRBJ2-1, with 11 bases aligning to TRBD2. The CDR3 extends over 16 amino acids. The V segment lost 6 bases and the J segment 0 bases; nucleotides outside the gene matches: 4. Germline V lookup: CDR1 SNHLY, CDR2 FYNNEI. The full variable domain, rest sourced from reference TRBV2 and TRBJ2-1, is EPEVTQTPSHQVTQMGQEVILRCVPISNHLYFYWYRQILGQKVEFLVSFYNNEISEKSEIFDDQFSVERPDGSNFTLKIRSTKLEDSAMYFCASRYLAGGSYNEQFFGPGTRLTVL.

J is TRBJ2-1 and V is TRBV20-1; TRBD2 aligns across 12 bases. V dropped 5 bases and J dropped 12; count of bases not matched to a gene: 2. Germline V gives CDR1 DFQATT, CDR2 SNEGSKA (reference sequence). The CDR3 loop spans 11 amino acids. CDR3 loop: CSAPSGGAQFF. The DNA for the CDR3 is TGCAGTGCTCCTAGCGGGGGGGCGCAGTTCTTC.

This rearrangement joins TRBV6-5 to TRBJ1-4; 8 nucleotides line up with TRBD1. CDR3 length equals 15 residues. Germline V gene sequence: CDR1 MNHEY, CDR2 SVGAGI. V gave up 0 bases and J gave up 8 bases; unmatched junction bases: 5. The CDR3 coding sequence is TGTGCCAGCAGTTACTCGACAGGGGCGTTGGAAAAACTGTTTTTT. Translation: CASSYSTGALEKLFF.

This sequence joins TRBV7-2 and TRBJ2-7, with D possibly matching TRBD2 (6 bases). V lost 2 bases, J lost 2 bases, and 10 bases lay in between. The germline V gene has CDR1 SGHTA and CDR2 FQGNSA. The CDR3 sequence is 14 residues long. The chain's CDR3 is CASSLLAGPYEQYF. The CDR3 nucleotides are TGTGCCAGCAGCTTACTGGCGGGGCCCTACGAGCAGTACTTC.

CDR3 nucleotides: TGTGCCAGCAGCTCCGGGAGGAGGGACGAGCAGTACTTC. Translation: CASSSGRRDEQYF. The J gene is TRBJ2-7, the V gene TRBV5-4; TRBD2 agrees at 7 bases. There are 13 residues in the CDR3. V shed 3 bases, J shed 5 bases, and the junction held 5 bases outside the gene matches. Looked up from germline, CDR1 is SGHNT and CDR2 is YYREEE (reference sequence).

This chain links TRBV7-6 with TRBJ1-4; 7 positions match TRBD1. J lost 6 bases, V lost 8 bases, and 3 bases had no gene match. Germline-derived CDR1 and CDR2 are SGHVS and FNYEAQ. The CDR3 covers 12 residues. CDR3 sequence reads: CASDRVDEKLFF. The CDR3 nucleotides are TGTGCCAGCGACAGGGTTGATGAAAAACTGTTTTTT.

This clone was found once. This rearrangement joins TRBV18 to TRBJ1-6, with 11 nucleotides matching TRBD1. From germline, CDR1 is KGHSH and CDR2 LQKENI. This CDR3 is built from 17 residues. V trimming: 1 base; J trimming: 6 bases; junction bases outside the gene matches: 5. The CDR3 DNA is TGTGCCAGCTCACCACTGGGACAGGGGGGTGGTAATTCACCCCTCCACTTT. It codes for CASSPLGQGGGNSPLHF. Combining the CDR3 with reference TRBV18 and TRBJ1-6 gives the whole variable domain NAGVMQNPRHLVRRRGQEARLRCSPMKGHSHVYWYRQLPEEGLKFMVYLQKENIIDESGMPKERFSAEFPKEGPSILRIQQVVRGDSAAYFCASSPLGQGGGNSPLHFGNGTRLTVT.